This entry lists 13 T cell receptor beta chains sequenced from one sample in a study of T-cell reconstitution after alpha-beta-depleted transplantation in children. For TCRbeta, the library was prepared with unique molecular identifiers. One entry per CDR3 protein results from TCRdb running MiXCR on the PCR reads. The repertoire holds hundreds of thousands of distinct CDR3 sequences, roughly 24% seen once, with 2.6% in the top ten. Sequenced material: PBMCs, taken before TCRalphabeta/CD19-depleted stem cell transplant. The source of these receptors is a girl aged 2 to 9 with Fanconi anemia, due to receive a stem cell transplant.

This clonotype has only a few counts. The chain recombines TRBV20-1 with TRBJ1-1; TRBD1 agrees at 7 bases. The germline V gene encodes CDR1 DFQATT and CDR2 SNEGSKA (reference sequence). V lost 0 bases and J lost 1; bases outside the gene matches: 5. The CDR3 runs to 15 residues. CDR3 sequence reads: CSARDDRATNTEAFF. The CDR3 nucleotides are TGCAGTGCTAGAGATGACAGGGCCACGAACACTGAAGCTTTCTTT.

The rearrangement joins TRBV11-2 to TRBJ2-7, with TRBD2 identical over 7 bases. The V segment lost 1 base and the J segment 3 bases; nucleotides outside the gene matches: 3. Looked up from germline, CDR1 is SGHAT and CDR2 is FQNNGV. This CDR3 spans 14 amino acids. CDR3 amino acids: CASSLGWGGYEQYF. As DNA, the CDR3 is TGTGCCAGCAGCTTAGGGTGGGGGGGCTACGAGCAGTACTTC.

The chain recombines TRBV10-3 with TRBJ2-1, with a tentative D call TRBD2 (6 bases). V was pared by 10 bases and J by 8 bases, with 27 bases between. In germline, CDR1 is ENHRY, CDR2 SYGVKD. There are 16 residues in the CDR3. CDR3 sequence: CATNERGTPRSDEQFF. CDR3 nucleotide sequence: TGTGCCACTAATGAAAGAGGGACTCCTAGGAGCGATGAGCAGTTCTTC.

This clonotype showed up many times. J is TRBJ2-2 and V is TRBV12-3 or TRBV12-4; perhaps TRBD2 as D (5 bases). This CDR3 has 18 amino acids. V lost 1 base, J lost 0 bases, and 15 bases lay in between. The CDR3 DNA reads as TGTGCCAGCAGTTTAGGCCTAGGAGGAGTTACGAACACCGGGGAGCTGTTTTTT. It translates to CASSLGLGGVTNTGELFF.

The genes are TRBV5-1 and TRBJ1-1, with D tentatively TRBD1 (5 bases). This CDR3 has 15 residues. Between the trimmed V and J ends, which lost 3 bases and 8 bases, there was a span of 20 bases. Germline V lookup: CDR1 SGHRS, CDR2 YFSETQ. CDR3 residues: CASSSLGTYTQEAFF. The CDR3 DNA is TGCGCCAGCAGCTCCCTTGGGACTTACACGCAAGAAGCTTTCTTT. The variable domain in full, completed from reference TRBV5-1 and TRBJ1-1, reads KAGVTQTPRYLIKTRGQQVTLSCSPISGHRSVSWYQQTPGQGLQFLFEYFSETQRNKGNFPGRFSGRQFSNSRSEMNVSTLELGDSALYLCASSSLGTYTQEAFFGQGTRLTVV.

The gene calls are TRBV28 and TRBJ1-5; TRBD1 matches at 9 bases. The CDR3 sequence is 16 residues long. Trimming removed 5 bases from V and 4 bases from J; junction bases left unmatched: 9. CDR1 is MDHEN and CDR2 is SYDVKM in the germline V gene. CDR3 loop: CASSPPPTGGNQPQHF. The DNA for the CDR3 is TGTGCCAGCAGTCCACCGCCGACAGGGGGAAATCAGCCCCAGCATTTT.

There are many counts of this clonotype. The chain recombines TRBV29-1 with TRBJ2-1, with D possibly being TRBD1 or TRBD2 (5 bases each). The CDR3 is made up of 15 amino acids. The germline V gene encodes CDR1 SQVTM and CDR2 ANQGSEA. V shed 6 bases and J shed 0 bases, with 15 bases lying between them. The CDR3 region has the DNA TGCAGCGTCACCGGGGACCGCAACTCCTACAATGAGCAGTTCTTC. It specifies CSVTGDRNSYNEQFF.

This rearrangement joins TRBV29-1 to TRBJ2-5, with TRBD2 matching 10 bases. Germline CDR1 reads SQVTM; CDR2 reads ANQGSEA. The J segment lost 4 bases and the V segment lost 2 bases, leaving 4 bases of the junction unmatched. The CDR3 length is 14 residues. CDR3 in amino acids: CSVELAGVPETQYF. Here the CDR3 DNA reads TGCAGCGTTGAACTAGCGGGAGTACCAGAGACCCAGTACTTC. The complete variable domain, with remaining parts taken from reference TRBV29-1 and TRBJ2-5, reads SAVISQKPSRDICQRGTSLTIQCQVDSQVTMMFWYRQQPGQSLTLIATANQGSEATYESGFVIDKFPISRPNLTFSTLTVSNMSPEDSSIYLCSVELAGVPETQYFGPGTRLLVL.

The table lists this clonotype with many counts. The rearrangement joins TRBV14 to TRBJ2-3, with D tentatively TRBD2 (6 bases). CDR3 length: 15 residues. Germline V gene data show CDR1 as SGHDN and CDR2 as FVKESK. V was clipped by 4 bases and J by 3 bases, with 14 bases between them. In nucleotides, the CDR3 is TGTGCCAGCAGCCCTACCGGGACTTCAACAGATACGCAGTATTTT. Translation gives CASSPTGTSTDTQYF.

This clonotype was counted many times. The chain combines TRBV7-3 with TRBJ2-7; weak D call: TRBD2 (5 bases). The CDR3 contains 13 residues. The ends were cut back, 4 bases at V and 4 bases at J, with 11 bases in the middle. CDR1 and CDR2 (germline): SGHTA, FQGTGA. The CDR3 bases are TGTGCCAGCAGCTGGAACGGAGGTTACGAGCAGTACTTC. Protein product: CASSWNGGYEQYF.

This clonotype was recorded many times. This sequence joins TRBV12-3 or TRBV12-4 and TRBJ2-1, with 8 bases aligning to TRBD1. There are 13 residues in the CDR3. Germline trimming cut 6 bases from V and 7 bases from J; bases unmatched to any gene: 5. The CDR3 loop is CASSYNRGNEQFF. In DNA, the CDR3 is TGTGCCAGCAGCTATAACAGGGGGAATGAGCAGTTCTTC.

This clonotype showed up many times. The CDR3 coding sequence is TGCAGTGCTAGAGATCGTGCCGGCAGGGACCCTTCACCCCTCCACTTT. This translates into CSARDRAGRDPSPLHF. The genes are TRBV20-1 and TRBJ1-6; D possibly corresponds to TRBD1 (5 bases). CDR1 is DFQATT and CDR2 is SNEGSKA in the germline V gene (reference sequence). This CDR3 is 16 amino acids long. Trimming took 0 bases from V and 9 from J, leaving 18 bases between them.

The rearrangement uses TRBV2 and TRBJ2-5, with 7 bases lining up with TRBD2. There are 17 residues in the CDR3. Germline V gives CDR1 SNHLY, CDR2 FYNNEI. Trimming cost V 2 bases and J 4 bases; bases outside gene matches: 13. CDR3 DNA: TGTGCCAGCAGTGAACGCGGGGGTCAAGGGTGGCGAGAGACCCAGTACTTC. It translates to CASSERGGQGWRETQYF.